These 4 T cell receptor beta chains were all obtained from the same sample, sequenced in a study of blood T cell repertoires in COVID-19. Repertoires were generated with immunoSEQ multiplex PCR, while TCRdb's copy carries only in-frame clones and drops some. Of some 87,000 clones listed, around 85% were seen once; the top ten hold 10% to 15%. The sequenced sample was peripheral blood. Receptor source: a woman in her seventies with active or convalescent COVID-19.

The chain combines TRBV11-2 with TRBJ1-6; 7 nucleotides align to TRBD1. The germline gives CDR1 SGHAT, CDR2 FQNNGV. V trimming: 4 bases; J trimming: 9 bases; junction bases outside the gene matches: 6. The CDR3 length is 14 residues. The CDR3 spells CASSSRGGFSPLHF. The CDR3 coding sequence is TGTGCCAGCAGCTCCCGAGGGGGCTTTTCACCCCTCCACTTT.

This clone came up once. V and J are TRBV2 and TRBJ2-1, with D perhaps matching TRBD2 (5 bases). CDR3 length: 12 amino acids. The germline V and J ends were trimmed by 1 base and 9 bases, with 7 bases remaining between them. Germline-derived CDR1 and CDR2 are SNHLY and FYNNEI. CDR3: CASSEGGGEQFF. As DNA, the CDR3 is TGTGCCAGCAGTGAAGGAGGAGGTGAGCAGTTCTTC.

The chain recombines TRBV4-1 with TRBJ2-1, with 10 bases that match TRBD1. J lost 5 bases, V lost 0 bases, and 1 base had no gene match. CDR3 length: 15 residues. The germline CDR1 and CDR2 sequences are MGHRA and YSYEKL. The DNA for the CDR3 is TGCGCCAGCAGCCAAGAGGGACAGGGGAACAATGAGCAGTTCTTC. This sequence encodes CASSQEGQGNNEQFF.

The J gene is TRBJ1-6, the V gene TRBV4-1; 11 bases agree with TRBD1. CDR1 is MGHRA, CDR2 YSYEKL, per germline. The J segment lost 10 bases and the V segment lost 1 base, leaving 3 bases of the junction unmatched. The CDR3 is made up of 15 amino acids. For the CDR3, the DNA is TGCGCCAGCAGCCAAGGGGACAGGGGGACCTCACCCCTCCACTTT. Its protein product is CASSQGDRGTSPLHF.